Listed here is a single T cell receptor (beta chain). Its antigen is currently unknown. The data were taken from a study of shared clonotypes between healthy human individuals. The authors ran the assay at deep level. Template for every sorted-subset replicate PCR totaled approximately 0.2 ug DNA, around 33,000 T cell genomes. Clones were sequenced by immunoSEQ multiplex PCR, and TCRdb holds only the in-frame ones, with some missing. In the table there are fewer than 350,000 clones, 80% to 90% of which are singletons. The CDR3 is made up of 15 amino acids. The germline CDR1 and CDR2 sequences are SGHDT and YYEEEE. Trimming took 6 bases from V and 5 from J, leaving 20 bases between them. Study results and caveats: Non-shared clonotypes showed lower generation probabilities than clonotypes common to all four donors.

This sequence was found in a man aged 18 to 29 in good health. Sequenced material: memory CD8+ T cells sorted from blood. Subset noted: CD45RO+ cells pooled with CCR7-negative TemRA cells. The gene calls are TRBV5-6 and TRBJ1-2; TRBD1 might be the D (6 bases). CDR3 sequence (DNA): TGTGCCAGCATCGAATATCCAGGGGAGGGGTATGGCTACACCTTC. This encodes CASIEYPGEGYGYTF.